The source of this T cell receptor (beta chain) is a study of T cell responses to AZD1222 COVID-19 vaccine. Regarding the study as a whole: Sampling captured repertoires only after the peak T cell response. A mostly white British donor set with more females was recruited, and clonal diversity was possibly underestimated. Spike was spanned by vaccine-associated CD4 TCRs, which were dominant at 160-218 and 743-854. Unmutated regions of variants are reportedly targeted by nearly half of spike-specific TCRs.

In the case of this clone: No antigen is known for it.

V was pared by 5 bases and J by 7 bases, with 9 bases between. Germline-derived CDR1 and CDR2 are MNHEY and SVGEGT. The CDR3 runs to 13 residues. Produced via immunoSEQ multiplex PCR; TCRdb's table is partial and in-frame only. Among about 120,000 clones listed, about 82% were seen once. Sample: peripheral blood, taken 28 days after the second AZD1222 dose. The source is an adult who received the AZD1222 COVID-19 vaccine. The rearrangement joins TRBV6-2 or TRBV6-3 to TRBJ1-6; D not certain. The CDR3 bases are TGTGCCAGCAGTGGAAGAGGGAATTCACCCCTCCACTTT. This translates into CASSGRGNSPLHF.